This is a list of T cell receptor beta chains from one sample in a study of a mutant IDH1 vaccine in newly diagnosed glioma. Generated by immunoSEQ multiplex PCR, the TCRdb table keeps only in-frame clones and is missing some. This table has around 31,000 clones, 90% appearing once. Antigens for these TCRs are unknown. The sequencing used PBMCs, collected from a glioma patient whose treatment included an IDH1 peptide vaccine. Source of these receptors: a man between 18 and 35 years old with glioma. Both conserved end residues are part of each CDR3. D genes are given only for firm matches. Size tells how often a clone was seen (once, few, many) or the class of an expanded clone, and some rows leave it out.

clone_size: NA; v_call: TRBV19; d_call: NA; j_call: TRBJ1-1; cdr3_aa: CASKEGENTEAFF; cdr3_nt: TGTGCCAGTAAGGAGGGGGAGAACACTGAAGCTTTCTTT
clone_size: NA; v_call: TRBV15; d_call: NA; j_call: TRBJ1-1; cdr3_aa: CATSIGGVGGNTEAFF; cdr3_nt: TGTGCCACCAGCATCGGAGGGGTGGGAGGGAACACTGAAGCTTTCTTT
clone_size: NA; v_call: TRBV4-1; d_call: NA; j_call: TRBJ1-1; cdr3_aa: CASSQDQTMGKGNTEAFF; cdr3_nt: TGCGCCAGCAGCCAAGATCAAACTATGGGAAAAGGGAACACTGAAGCTTTCTTT
clone_size: few; v_call: TRBV2; d_call: NA; j_call: TRBJ2-2; cdr3_aa: CASSEKGLATGELFF; cdr3_nt: TGTGCCAGCAGTGAGAAGGGTTTGGCCACCGGGGAGCTGTTTTTT
clone_size: NA; v_call: TRBV11-3; d_call: NA; j_call: TRBJ2-1; cdr3_aa: CASSLDPRNDEQFF; cdr3_nt: TGTGCCAGCAGCTTAGATCCCAGAAATGATGAGCAGTTCTTC
clone_size: NA; v_call: TRBV28; d_call: NA; j_call: TRBJ1-2; cdr3_aa: CASSLQARTSGYTF; cdr3_nt: TGTGCCAGCAGTCTTCAGGCCAGGACCTCTGGCTACACCTTC
clone_size: NA; v_call: TRBV7-8; d_call: TRBD1; j_call: TRBJ1-2; cdr3_aa: CASSLGGQGAIGYTF; cdr3_nt: TGTGCCAGCAGCTTAGGGGGACAGGGGGCTATTGGCTACACCTTC
clone_size: NA; v_call: TRBV4-3; d_call: NA; j_call: TRBJ1-4; cdr3_aa: CASSQAGSEKLFF; cdr3_nt: TGCGCCAGCAGCCAGGCAGGATCTGAAAAACTGTTTTTT
clone_size: NA; v_call: TRBV6-5; d_call: NA; j_call: TRBJ2-1; cdr3_aa: CASRGPGDEQFF; cdr3_nt: TGTGCCAGCAGGGGGCCTGGGGATGAGCAGTTCTTC
clone_size: once; v_call: TRBV27; d_call: NA; j_call: TRBJ2-7; cdr3_aa: CASSLTAPPYEQYF; cdr3_nt: TGTGCCAGCAGTTTGACAGCCCCCCCTTACGAGCAGTACTTC
clone_size: once; v_call: TRBV7-8; d_call: TRBD1; j_call: TRBJ2-6; cdr3_aa: CASRWRTGVSGANVLTF; cdr3_nt: TGTGCCAGCAGATGGCGGACAGGGGTCTCTGGGGCCAACGTCCTGACTTTC
clone_size: NA; v_call: TRBV14; d_call: NA; j_call: TRBJ1-1; cdr3_aa: CASSQEGLLNTEAFF; cdr3_nt: TGTGCCAGCAGCCAAGAAGGGCTATTGAACACTGAAGCTTTCTTT
clone_size: NA; v_call: TRBV6-1; d_call: NA; j_call: TRBJ1-2; cdr3_aa: CASSRGTNYGYTF; cdr3_nt: TGTGCCAGCTCCCGAGGGACTAACTATGGCTACACCTTC
clone_size: NA; v_call: TRBV4-3; d_call: TRBD1; j_call: TRBJ2-7; cdr3_aa: CASSQADRVYEQYF; cdr3_nt: TGCGCCAGCAGCCAAGCGGACAGGGTTTACGAGCAGTACTTC
clone_size: NA; v_call: TRBV7-9; d_call: TRBD1; j_call: TRBJ1-2; cdr3_aa: CASSLFGTGDYGYTF; cdr3_nt: TGTGCCAGCAGCTTGTTCGGCACAGGGGATTATGGCTACACCTTC
clone_size: NA; v_call: TRBV5-6; d_call: NA; j_call: TRBJ2-1; cdr3_aa: CASSLTAYNEQFF; cdr3_nt: TGTGCCAGCAGCTTGACGGCCTACAATGAGCAGTTCTTC
clone_size: few; v_call: TRBV30; d_call: TRBD1; j_call: TRBJ2-1; cdr3_aa: CAWSVRGDRVYNEQFF; cdr3_nt: TGTGCCTGGAGTGTACGCGGGGACAGGGTCTACAATGAGCAGTTCTTC
clone_size: NA; v_call: TRBV7-9; d_call: NA; j_call: TRBJ1-1; cdr3_aa: CASSLEGGTEAFF; cdr3_nt: TGTGCCAGCAGCTTAGAGGGAGGGACTGAAGCTTTCTTT
clone_size: NA; v_call: TRBV10-3; d_call: TRBD1; j_call: TRBJ1-5; cdr3_aa: CASNGQESNQPQHF; cdr3_nt: TGTGCCTCTAATGGACAGGAAAGCAATCAGCCCCAGCATTTT
clone_size: NA; v_call: TRBV7-2; d_call: TRBD2; j_call: TRBJ2-7; cdr3_aa: CASSPGLAGYEQYF; cdr3_nt: TGTGCCAGCAGCCCCGGACTAGCGGGGTACGAGCAGTACTTC
clone_size: NA; v_call: TRBV7-9; d_call: TRBD1; j_call: TRBJ2-2; cdr3_aa: CASSPTGLGGELFF; cdr3_nt: TGTGCCAGCAGCCCGACAGGGCTGGGGGGGGAGCTGTTTTTT
clone_size: NA; v_call: TRBV6-1; d_call: NA; j_call: TRBJ1-5; cdr3_aa: CASSEIGSSNQPQHF; cdr3_nt: TGTGCCAGCAGTGAAATCGGCAGTAGCAATCAGCCCCAGCATTTT
clone_size: NA; v_call: TRBV30; d_call: TRBD2; j_call: TRBJ2-7; cdr3_aa: CAWSEGLDPYEQYF; cdr3_nt: TGTGCCTGGAGTGAGGGACTAGATCCCTACGAGCAGTACTTC
clone_size: NA; v_call: TRBV27; d_call: NA; j_call: TRBJ2-7; cdr3_aa: CASSYRDPYEQYF; cdr3_nt: TGTGCCAGCAGTTACAGGGACCCCTACGAGCAGTACTTC
clone_size: NA; v_call: TRBV6-4; d_call: TRBD2; j_call: TRBJ2-2; cdr3_aa: CASSETSGNTGELFF; cdr3_nt: TGTGCCAGCAGTGAAACTAGCGGGAACACCGGGGAGCTGTTTTTT
clone_size: NA; v_call: TRBV5-1; d_call: NA; j_call: TRBJ1-4; cdr3_aa: CASSLGAANEKLFF; cdr3_nt: TGCGCCAGCAGCCTGGGGGCAGCTAATGAAAAACTGTTTTTT
clone_size: NA; v_call: TRBV5-6; d_call: NA; j_call: TRBJ2-6; cdr3_aa: CAWGTLSSGANVLTF; cdr3_nt: TGTGCCTGGGGGACACTGAGCTCTGGGGCCAACGTCCTGACTTTC
clone_size: NA; v_call: TRBV10-3; d_call: NA; j_call: TRBJ1-1; cdr3_aa: CAISESLSHEAFF; cdr3_nt: TGTGCCATCAGTGAGTCTTTGTCTCATGAAGCTTTCTTT
clone_size: NA; v_call: TRBV2; d_call: TRBD1; j_call: TRBJ1-1; cdr3_aa: CASSGQGPAEAFF; cdr3_nt: TGTGCCAGCAGCGGACAGGGGCCCGCTGAAGCTTTCTTT
clone_size: NA; v_call: TRBV19; d_call: NA; j_call: TRBJ2-7; cdr3_aa: CASSMGRGASYEQYF; cdr3_nt: TGTGCCAGTAGTATGGGCAGGGGTGCATCCTACGAGCAGTACTTC
clone_size: once; v_call: TRBV27; d_call: NA; j_call: TRBJ2-5; cdr3_aa: CASRGIGETQYF; cdr3_nt: TGTGCCAGCAGGGGTATCGGGGAGACCCAGTACTTC
clone_size: NA; v_call: TRBV6-1; d_call: NA; j_call: TRBJ1-6; cdr3_aa: CASSEGPGANSPLHF; cdr3_nt: TGTGCCAGCAGTGAAGGCCCAGGGGCTAATTCACCCCTCCACTTT
clone_size: NA; v_call: TRBV19; d_call: NA; j_call: TRBJ1-2; cdr3_aa: CASSILGSGYTF; cdr3_nt: TGTGCCAGTAGTATCCTGGGTTCTGGCTACACCTTC
clone_size: once; v_call: TRBV9; d_call: NA; j_call: TRBJ1-1; cdr3_aa: CASSAGGAGREDTEAFF; cdr3_nt: TGTGCCAGCAGCGCGGGAGGGGCAGGGAGAGAGGACACTGAAGCTTTCTTT
clone_size: NA; v_call: TRBV19; d_call: NA; j_call: TRBJ1-6; cdr3_aa: CASTNLGTRSSYNSPLHF; cdr3_nt: TGTGCCAGTACAAACCTCGGGACGCGGAGCTCCTATAATTCACCCCTCCACTTT
clone_size: NA; v_call: TRBV5-1; d_call: TRBD1; j_call: TRBJ1-2; cdr3_aa: CASSRGGTEWGYTF; cdr3_nt: TGCGCCAGCAGCCGTGGCGGGACAGAGTGGGGCTACACCTTC
clone_size: NA; v_call: TRBV14; d_call: NA; j_call: TRBJ1-1; cdr3_aa: CASSQFLNTGAFF; cdr3_nt: TGTGCCAGCAGCCAATTCTTAAACACTGGAGCTTTCTTT
clone_size: NA; v_call: TRBV29-1; d_call: NA; j_call: TRBJ2-3; cdr3_aa: CSVDSSRSTDTQYF; cdr3_nt: TGCAGCGTTGATTCCAGCAGAAGCACAGATACGCAGTATTTT
clone_size: NA; v_call: TRBV4-1; d_call: TRBD1; j_call: TRBJ2-7; cdr3_aa: CASSPLGTGVTEQYF; cdr3_nt: TGCGCCAGCAGCCCCCTAGGGACAGGGGTCACCGAGCAGTACTTC
clone_size: NA; v_call: TRBV29-1; d_call: NA; j_call: TRBJ1-2; cdr3_aa: CSVEDQRGYYGYTF; cdr3_nt: TGCAGCGTTGAAGATCAAAGGGGTTACTATGGCTACACCTTC
clone_size: NA; v_call: TRBV6-1; d_call: NA; j_call: TRBJ2-3; cdr3_aa: CASSPLADTQYF; cdr3_nt: TGTGCCAGCAGCCCCCTAGCGGATACGCAGTATTTT
clone_size: NA; v_call: TRBV6-5; d_call: NA; j_call: TRBJ1-3; cdr3_aa: CASSLANSGNTIYF; cdr3_nt: TGTGCCAGCAGCCTGGCCAACTCTGGAAACACCATATATTTT
clone_size: NA; v_call: TRBV27; d_call: NA; j_call: TRBJ1-5; cdr3_aa: CASSFLDSLGNQPQHF; cdr3_nt: TGTGCCAGCAGTTTTTTGGACAGCTTGGGAAATCAGCCCCAGCATTTT
clone_size: NA; v_call: TRBV5-8; d_call: TRBD1; j_call: TRBJ1-1; cdr3_aa: CASSFPGQGTQAFF; cdr3_nt: TGTGCCAGCAGCTTCCCGGGACAGGGCACCCAGGCTTTCTTT
clone_size: NA; v_call: TRBV30; d_call: NA; j_call: TRBJ1-6; cdr3_aa: CAWSRDHDSPLHF; cdr3_nt: TGTGCCTGGAGTAGGGACCATGATTCACCCCTCCACTTT
clone_size: NA; v_call: TRBV27; d_call: NA; j_call: TRBJ2-5; cdr3_aa: CASSLQGRGRQRETQYF; cdr3_nt: TGTGCCAGCAGTTTACAGGGCAGGGGGAGGCAAAGGGAGACCCAGTACTTC
clone_size: NA; v_call: TRBV30; d_call: NA; j_call: TRBJ1-2; cdr3_aa: CACPRPDYGYTF; cdr3_nt: TGTGCCTGCCCTCGGCCGGACTATGGCTACACCTTC
clone_size: NA; v_call: TRBV6-6; d_call: NA; j_call: TRBJ1-2; cdr3_aa: CASSRALLNYGYTF; cdr3_nt: TGTGCCAGCAGTCGGGCCTTGCTTAACTATGGCTACACCTTC
clone_size: once; v_call: TRBV4-3; d_call: TRBD1; j_call: TRBJ2-7; cdr3_aa: CASSQDKGRGTVFYEQYF; cdr3_nt: TGCGCCAGCAGCCAAGATAAGGGCCGAGGGACAGTCTTCTACGAGCAGTACTTC
clone_size: NA; v_call: TRBV5-1; d_call: NA; j_call: TRBJ1-1; cdr3_aa: CASSLAGGFGTEAFF; cdr3_nt: TGCGCCAGCAGCTTGGCCGGGGGGTTCGGCACTGAAGCTTTCTTT
clone_size: NA; v_call: TRBV5-1; d_call: NA; j_call: TRBJ2-5; cdr3_aa: CASSSGSGETQYF; cdr3_nt: TGCGCCAGCAGTTCGGGGAGTGGGGAGACCCAGTACTTC
clone_size: NA; v_call: TRBV5-6; d_call: TRBD1; j_call: TRBJ1-5; cdr3_aa: CASSRGQSSNQPQHF; cdr3_nt: TGTGCCAGCAGCCGGGGACAGTCTAGCAATCAGCCCCAGCATTTT
clone_size: NA; v_call: TRBV2; d_call: NA; j_call: TRBJ2-2; cdr3_aa: CASSAGRVNTGELFF; cdr3_nt: TGTGCCAGCAGTGCCGGCAGGGTGAACACCGGGGAGCTGTTTTTT
clone_size: NA; v_call: TRBV29-1; d_call: NA; j_call: TRBJ2-1; cdr3_aa: CSVHTGYRSNEQFF; cdr3_nt: TGCAGCGTACACACAGGGTACCGGTCCAATGAGCAGTTCTTC
clone_size: NA; v_call: TRBV2; d_call: NA; j_call: TRBJ2-1; cdr3_aa: CASTEGDTFYNEQFF; cdr3_nt: TGTGCCAGCACCGAGGGGGACACCTTCTACAATGAGCAGTTCTTC
clone_size: NA; v_call: TRBV25-1; d_call: TRBD1; j_call: TRBJ2-7; cdr3_aa: CASSAPGTGAYEQYF; cdr3_nt: TGTGCCAGCAGTGCCCCCGGGACAGGGGCCTACGAGCAGTACTTC
clone_size: NA; v_call: TRBV25-1; d_call: NA; j_call: TRBJ1-2; cdr3_aa: CASSGGRSYGYTF; cdr3_nt: TGTGCCAGCAGTGGGGGACGGAGCTATGGCTACACCTTC